Sequencing of this T cell receptor beta chain was carried out in a study of blood T cell repertoires in COVID-19. At the level of the study: Specimens from acute and convalescent COVID-19 originated in the United States, Italy and Spain. PBMCs, B-cell-depleted T cells, or T cells were the source of the cDNA or gDNA that made up the material.

The repertoire was sequenced with immunoSEQ multiplex PCR; TCRdb's copy has only in-frame clones and lacks some. The sample lists some 56,000 clones, roughly 70% occurring once. Germline values: CDR1 MNHEY, CDR2 SVGAGI. The CDR3 loop spans 13 amino acids. V gave up 6 bases and J gave up 1 base, with 10 bases separating them. J is TRBJ2-7 and V is TRBV6-5; D remains ambiguous. The sample taken for sequencing was peripheral blood. This receptor was obtained from a woman in her 50s with active or convalescent COVID-19. This chain's CDR3 is CASRRTLSYEQYF. CDR3 bases: TGTGCCAGCAGGCGAACTCTGTCCTACGAGCAGTACTTC.